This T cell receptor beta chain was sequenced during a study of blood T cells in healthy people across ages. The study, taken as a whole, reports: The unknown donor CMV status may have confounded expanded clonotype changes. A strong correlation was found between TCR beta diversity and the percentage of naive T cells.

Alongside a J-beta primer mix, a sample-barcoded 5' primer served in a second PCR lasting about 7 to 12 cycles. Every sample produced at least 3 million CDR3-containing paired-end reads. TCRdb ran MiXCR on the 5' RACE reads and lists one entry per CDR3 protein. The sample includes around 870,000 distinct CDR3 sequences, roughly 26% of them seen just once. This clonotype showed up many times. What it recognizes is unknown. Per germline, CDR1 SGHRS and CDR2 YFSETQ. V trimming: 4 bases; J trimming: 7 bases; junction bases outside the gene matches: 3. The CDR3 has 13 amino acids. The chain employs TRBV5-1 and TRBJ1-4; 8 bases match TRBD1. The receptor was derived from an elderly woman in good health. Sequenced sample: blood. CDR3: CASSTGTGEKLFF. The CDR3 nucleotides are TGCGCCAGCAGCACCGGGACAGGTGAAAAACTGTTTTTT.